Listed here are 21 T cell receptor beta chains from one sample, sequenced in a study of OX40 agonist ivuxolimab in advanced cancers. TCRdb keeps only in-frame clones here, not all; method: immunoSEQ multiplex PCR. Altogether some 78,000 clones are present, roughly 93% being singletons, with the ten largest covering 2.5% to 3.5%. The specimen comprised CD4+ or CD8+ T cells sorted from blood, sampled in a trial of the OX40 agonist ivuxolimab. The receptors originated from an adult with an advanced solid tumor such as melanoma, head and neck, liver or kidney cancer.

This clone was picked up a small number of times. The chain couples TRBV30 to TRBJ1-5, with D perhaps matching TRBD1 (6 bases). V was shortened by 2 bases and J by 6 bases, with 11 bases between the two germline ends. Germline-derived CDR1 and CDR2 are GTSNPN and SVGIG (reference sequence). The CDR3 length is 13 residues. CDR3 in amino acids: CAWSTGGGQPQHF. The CDR3 DNA reads TGTGCCTGGAGTACCGGGGGCGGTCAGCCCCAGCATTTT.

The rearrangement uses TRBV11-1 and TRBJ1-4, with 9 bases aligning to TRBD1. V was pared by 5 bases and J by 8 bases, with 9 bases of the junction left unmatched. This CDR3 has 15 amino acids. The germline CDR1 and CDR2 sequences are SGHAT and FQDESV (reference sequence). The CDR3 DNA reads TGTGCCAGCAGCCCCACAGGGGGCTTAGGGGAAAAACTGTTTTTT. Protein product: CASSPTGGLGEKLFF.

This chain joins TRBV30 and TRBJ1-5; D may be TRBD1 (5 bases). Germline assignment: CDR1 GTSNPN and CDR2 SVGIG (reference sequence). Trimming left V 3 bases short and J 5 bases short, with 14 bases between. This CDR3 comprises 14 residues. CDR3 nucleotides: TGTGCCTGGAGCGACAGCAGGCAGCATCAGCCCCAGCATTTT. The encoded protein is CAWSDSRQHQPQHF.

CDR3 in amino acids: CASSEALRSLYNSPLHF. CDR3 coding DNA: TGTGCCAGCAGTGAAGCGCTAAGGTCGCTCTATAATTCACCCCTCCACTTT. This chain uses TRBV2 with TRBJ1-6; D unresolved. The CDR3 contains 17 residues. Germline CDR1 and CDR2: SNHLY and FYNNEI. The V end was cut by 0 bases, the J end by 3 bases, with 12 bases between.

This chain connects TRBV19 to TRBJ1-2; weak D call: TRBD1 (6 bases). Per the germline V gene, CDR1 is LNHDA and CDR2 is SQIVND (reference sequence). The CDR3 runs 13 residues. The V gene lost 7 bases and the J gene lost 3 bases, with 12 bases spanning the gap. The CDR3 protein is CASTPDSYYGYTF. Written as DNA, the CDR3 is TGTGCCAGTACCCCGGACAGCTACTATGGCTACACCTTC.

This chain links TRBV5-8 with TRBJ1-5; 10 bases align to TRBD1. Germline CDR1 SGHTS, CDR2 YDEGEE. V lost 4 bases, J lost 6 bases, and 4 bases stayed unmatched. The CDR3 covers 14 residues. Written as DNA, the CDR3 is TGTGCCAGCAGCCTGGACAGGGGGAGTCAGCCCCAGCATTTT. This encodes CASSLDRGSQPQHF.

The V and J genes are TRBV19 and TRBJ1-3, with no clear D. The germline gives CDR1 LNHDA, CDR2 SQIVND (reference sequence). The V gene lost 7 bases and the J gene lost 0 bases, with 10 bases spanning the gap. The CDR3 runs to 14 residues. The CDR3 region has the DNA TGTGCCAGTACGTGGATCTTCTCTGGAAACACCATATATTTT. Its protein is CASTWIFSGNTIYF.

V usage is TRBV18 and J usage is TRBJ1-1, with 7 bases lining up with TRBD1. Germline V CDR1 and CDR2: KGHSH, LQKENI. The CDR3 has 14 amino acids. V lost 1 base, J lost 5 bases, and 4 bases stayed unmatched. This CDR3 reads CASSPREGATEAFF. The CDR3 DNA is TGTGCCAGCTCACCACGGGAGGGGGCAACTGAAGCTTTCTTT.

This clone was counted once. Here the CDR3 reads CASTGESYGYTF. The CDR3 bases are TGTGCCAGCACAGGAGAGAGCTATGGCTACACCTTC. The rearrangement links TRBV2 to TRBJ1-2; D unresolved. CDR1 and CDR2 (germline): SNHLY, FYNNEI. Trimming stripped 7 bases from V and 4 bases from J, with 10 bases between. The CDR3 has 12 residues.

The J gene is TRBJ1-5, the V gene TRBV19; D is unresolved. CDR3 length equals 17 residues. Trimming cost V 3 bases and J 0 bases, with 15 bases left between them. Germline loops: CDR1 LNHDA, CDR2 SQIVND (reference sequence). The CDR3 region has the DNA TGTGCCAGTAGTATTCACGGAGCTCCCTATAGCAATCAGCCCCAGCATTTT. It codes for CASSIHGAPYSNQPQHF.

The gene calls are TRBV7-9 and TRBJ1-2; the D gene is possibly TRBD1 (5 bases). The V gene's germline CDR1 is SEHNR and CDR2 FQNEAQ (reference sequence). V shed 5 bases and J shed 4 bases, with 14 bases lying between them. The CDR3 covers 14 residues. The CDR3 sequence is CASSLLRDGYGYTF. CDR3 nucleotide sequence: TGTGCCAGCAGCCTCCTGAGGGACGGCTATGGCTACACCTTC.

The sample holds one count of this clone. J is TRBJ1-2 and V is TRBV6-5; possible D gene TRBD1, 5 bases. This CDR3 spans 14 amino acids. The V gene's germline CDR1 is MNHEY and CDR2 SVGAGI. The V end lost 7 bases, the J end lost 7 bases, and 19 bases lay between the germline ends. CDR3 amino acids: CASTEQAGAGGYTF. CDR3 nucleotide sequence: TGTGCCAGCACCGAACAGGCCGGGGCCGGTGGCTACACCTTC.

The chain combines TRBV28 with TRBJ1-2; the match to TRBD1 covers 9 bases. J lost 4 bases, V lost 4 bases, and 10 bases had no gene match. Germline-derived CDR1 and CDR2 are MDHEN and SYDVKM. The CDR3 runs to 16 residues. CDR3 amino acids: CASSSSGDREVYGYTF. In DNA form, the CDR3 reads TGTGCCAGCAGTTCTTCCGGGGACAGGGAGGTCTATGGCTACACCTTC.

The gene calls are TRBV28 and TRBJ2-1, with 10 nucleotides matching TRBD2. CDR3 size: 14 residues. CDR1 and CDR2 (germline): MDHEN, SYDVKM. The V and J ends lost 8 bases and 7 bases, in that order; junction bases with no gene match: 8. This CDR3 reads CASQRGGVNNEQFF. DNA of the CDR3: TGTGCCAGCCAGCGGGGGGGGGTAAATAATGAGCAGTTCTTC.

The rearrangement joins TRBV12-5 to TRBJ1-5, with D hard to call. Germline CDR1 and CDR2: LGHNT and FRNRAP. This CDR3 has 15 residues. V gave up 1 base and J gave up 5 bases, with 12 bases separating them. The CDR3 sequence is CASGLGPGWHQPQHF. In nucleotides, the CDR3 is TGTGCTAGTGGTTTGGGGCCTGGGTGGCATCAGCCCCAGCATTTT.

V and J are TRBV5-1 and TRBJ2-5; D unresolved. The CDR3 totals 11 residues. Trimming left V 4 bases short and J 3 bases short, with 4 bases between. Germline CDR1 SGHRS, CDR2 YFSETQ. CDR3 protein: CASSGEETQYF. The CDR3, as DNA: TGCGCCAGCAGCGGAGAAGAGACCCAGTACTTC.

The sample holds one count of this clone. This same CDR3 is encoded by further DNA sequences in the sample. The J gene is TRBJ2-3, the V gene TRBV5-6; D is undetermined. Trimming removed 4 bases from V and 5 bases from J, with 5 bases in between. The CDR3 has 11 amino acids. Germline lookup yields CDR1 SGHDT and CDR2 YYEEEE. The chain's CDR3 is CASSLVDTQYF. Written as DNA, the CDR3 is TGTGCCAGCAGCCTAGTAGATACGCAGTATTTT. Full variable domain (outside the CDR3, taken from reference TRBV5-6 and TRBJ2-3): DAGVTQSPTHLIKTRGQQVTLRCSPKSGHDTVSWYQQALGQGPQFIFQYYEEEERQRGNFPDRFSGHQFPNYSSELNVNALLLGDSALYLCASSLVDTQYFGPGTRLTVL.

The CDR3 spells CASSLVAGLAGAFYEQYF. As DNA, the CDR3 is TGTGCCAGCAGCTTAGTTGCGGGACTAGCGGGGGCATTCTACGAGCAGTACTTC. The chain has TRBV11-2 and TRBJ2-7; the match to TRBD2 covers 14 bases. Germline CDR1 reads SGHAT; CDR2 reads FQNNGV. Trimming took 1 base from V and 3 from J; bases not matched to a gene: 8. The CDR3 has 18 amino acids.

The chain uses TRBV13 and TRBJ2-5; 7 bases agree with TRBD1. In germline, CDR1 is PRHDT, CDR2 FYEKMQ (reference sequence). CDR3 length equals 15 residues. The junction had 10 bases not matched to a gene; V was cut back by 4 bases and J by 5 bases. This CDR3 is CASSSRNRGGETQYF. CDR3 DNA sequence: TGTGCCAGCAGCTCCAGGAACAGGGGTGGGGAGACCCAGTACTTC.

The chain carries TRBV7-9 and TRBJ2-2, with 14 bases lining up with TRBD2. Germline loops: CDR1 SEHNR, CDR2 FQNEAQ (reference sequence). J lost 0 bases, V lost 8 bases, and 8 bases had no gene match. CDR3 length: 18 amino acids. This CDR3 is CASWKGLAGASNTGELFF. Here the CDR3 DNA reads TGTGCCAGCTGGAAGGGACTAGCGGGAGCTTCGAACACCGGGGAGCTGTTTTTT.

The chain links TRBV19 to TRBJ1-2; 10 nucleotides align to TRBD1. The V and J ends lost 4 bases and 4 bases, in that order; junction bases with no gene match: 6. Germline V lookup: CDR1 LNHDA, CDR2 SQIVND (reference sequence). This CDR3 contains 15 residues. The CDR3 bases are TGTGCCAGTAGTACGACAGGGGGCCTTGGCTATGGCTACACCTTC. This translates into CASSTTGGLGYGYTF.